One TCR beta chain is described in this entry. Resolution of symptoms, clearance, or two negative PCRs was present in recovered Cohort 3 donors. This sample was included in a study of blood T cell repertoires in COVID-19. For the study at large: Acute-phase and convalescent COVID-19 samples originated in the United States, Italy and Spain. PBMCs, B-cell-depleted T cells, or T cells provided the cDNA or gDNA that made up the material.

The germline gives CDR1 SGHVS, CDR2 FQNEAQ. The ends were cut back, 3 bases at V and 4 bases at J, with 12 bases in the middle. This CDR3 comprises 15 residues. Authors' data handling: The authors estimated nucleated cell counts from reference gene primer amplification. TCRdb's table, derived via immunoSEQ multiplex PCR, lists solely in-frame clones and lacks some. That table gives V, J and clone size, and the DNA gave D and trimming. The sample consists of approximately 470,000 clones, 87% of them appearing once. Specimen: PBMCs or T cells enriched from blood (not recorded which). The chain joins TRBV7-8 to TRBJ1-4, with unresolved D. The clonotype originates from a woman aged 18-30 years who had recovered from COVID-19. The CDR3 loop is CASSFSPRNNEKLFF. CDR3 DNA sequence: TGTGCCAGCAGCTTTTCACCCAGGAATAATGAAAAACTGTTTTTT.